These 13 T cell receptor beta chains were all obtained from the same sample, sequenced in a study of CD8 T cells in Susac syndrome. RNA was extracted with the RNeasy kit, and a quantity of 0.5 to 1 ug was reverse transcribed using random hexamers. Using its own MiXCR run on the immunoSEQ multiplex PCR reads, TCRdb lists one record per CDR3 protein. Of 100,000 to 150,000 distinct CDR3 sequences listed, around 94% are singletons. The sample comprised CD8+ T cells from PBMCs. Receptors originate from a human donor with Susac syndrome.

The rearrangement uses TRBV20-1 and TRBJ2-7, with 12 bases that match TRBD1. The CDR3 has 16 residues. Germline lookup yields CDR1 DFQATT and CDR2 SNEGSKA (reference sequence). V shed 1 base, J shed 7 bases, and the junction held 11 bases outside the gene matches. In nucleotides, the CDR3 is TGCAGTGCTAGAGCTCAACCGGGACAGGGGGCGTTGGAGCAGTACTTC. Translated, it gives CSARAQPGQGALEQYF.

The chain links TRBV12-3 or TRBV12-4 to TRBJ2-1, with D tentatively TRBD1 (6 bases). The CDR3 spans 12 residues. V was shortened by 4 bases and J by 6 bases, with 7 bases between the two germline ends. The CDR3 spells CASSWTVNEQFF. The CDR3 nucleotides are TGTGCCAGCAGTTGGACAGTCAATGAGCAGTTCTTC.

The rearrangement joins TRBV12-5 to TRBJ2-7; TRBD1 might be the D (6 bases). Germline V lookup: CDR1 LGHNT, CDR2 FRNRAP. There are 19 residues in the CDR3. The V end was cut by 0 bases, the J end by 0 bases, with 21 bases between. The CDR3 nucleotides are TGTGCTAGTGGTTTGGTACCCCCTCGCGGACAGAGGAGCTCCTACGAGCAGTACTTC. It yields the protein CASGLVPPRGQRSSYEQYF.

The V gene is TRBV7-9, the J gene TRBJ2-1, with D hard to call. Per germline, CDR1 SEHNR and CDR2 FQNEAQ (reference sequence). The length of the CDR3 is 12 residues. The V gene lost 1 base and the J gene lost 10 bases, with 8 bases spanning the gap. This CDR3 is CASSLDHPEQFF. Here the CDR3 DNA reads TGTGCCAGCAGCTTAGATCATCCCGAGCAGTTCTTC.

The CDR3 region is CASSQEDRVPYEQYF. The DNA for the CDR3 is TGCGCCAGCAGCCAGGAGGACAGGGTACCCTACGAGCAGTACTTC. The J gene is TRBJ2-7, the V gene TRBV4-1; 8 bases agree with TRBD1. Germline V gene lookup returns CDR1 MGHRA and CDR2 YSYEKL. J was trimmed by 2 bases and V by 3 bases; bases with no gene match: 6. The CDR3 runs to 15 residues.

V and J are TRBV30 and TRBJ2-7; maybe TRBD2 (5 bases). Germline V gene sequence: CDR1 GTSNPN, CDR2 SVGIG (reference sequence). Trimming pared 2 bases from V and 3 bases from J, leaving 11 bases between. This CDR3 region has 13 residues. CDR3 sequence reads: CAWSSGRVYEQYF. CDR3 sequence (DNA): TGTGCCTGGAGTTCGGGAAGGGTCTACGAGCAGTACTTC.

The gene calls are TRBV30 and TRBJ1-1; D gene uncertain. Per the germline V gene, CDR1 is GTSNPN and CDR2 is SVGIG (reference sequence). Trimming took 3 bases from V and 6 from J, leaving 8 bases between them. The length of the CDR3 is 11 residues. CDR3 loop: CAWSHRPEAFF. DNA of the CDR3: TGTGCCTGGAGCCACCGCCCTGAAGCTTTCTTT.

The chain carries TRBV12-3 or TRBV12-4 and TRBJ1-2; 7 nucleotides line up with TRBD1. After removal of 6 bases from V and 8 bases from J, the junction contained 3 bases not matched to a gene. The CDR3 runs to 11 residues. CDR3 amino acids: CASRSTGGYTF. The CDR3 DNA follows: TGTGCCAGCAGGTCGACAGGGGGCTACACCTTC.

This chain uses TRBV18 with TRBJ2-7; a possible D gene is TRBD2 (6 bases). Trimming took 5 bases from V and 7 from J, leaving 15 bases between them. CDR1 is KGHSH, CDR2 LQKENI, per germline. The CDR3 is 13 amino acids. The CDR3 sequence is CASSAGTVVEQYF. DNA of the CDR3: TGTGCCAGCTCAGCCGGGACTGTCGTAGAGCAGTACTTC.

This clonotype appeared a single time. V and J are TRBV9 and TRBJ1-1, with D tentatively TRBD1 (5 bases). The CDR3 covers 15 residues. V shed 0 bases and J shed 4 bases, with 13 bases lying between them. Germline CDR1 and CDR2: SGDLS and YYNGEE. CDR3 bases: TGTGCCAGCAGCGTAGGTGGAGGGGCGAGCACTGAAGCTTTCTTT. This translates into CASSVGGGASTEAFF.

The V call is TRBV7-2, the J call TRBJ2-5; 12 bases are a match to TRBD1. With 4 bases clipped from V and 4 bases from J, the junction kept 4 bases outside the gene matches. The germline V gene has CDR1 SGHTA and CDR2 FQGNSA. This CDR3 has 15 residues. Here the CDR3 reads CASSSGTGGAETQYF. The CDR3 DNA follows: TGTGCCAGCAGCTCCGGGACAGGGGGCGCAGAGACCCAGTACTTC.

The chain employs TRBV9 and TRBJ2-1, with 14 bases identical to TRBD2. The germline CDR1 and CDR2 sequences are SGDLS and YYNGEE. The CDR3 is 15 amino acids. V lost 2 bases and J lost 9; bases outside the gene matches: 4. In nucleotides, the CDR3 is TGTGCCAGCAGCGTCCCCGGGACTAGCGGGGGTGAGCAGTTCTTC. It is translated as CASSVPGTSGGEQFF.

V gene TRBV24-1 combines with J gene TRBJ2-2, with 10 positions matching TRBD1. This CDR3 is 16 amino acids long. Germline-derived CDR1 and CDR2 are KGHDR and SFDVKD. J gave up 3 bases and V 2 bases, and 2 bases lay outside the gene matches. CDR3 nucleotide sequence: TGTGCCACCAGTGATTCGGGGACAGGGGACACCGGGGAGCTGTTTTTT. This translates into CATSDSGTGDTGELFF.